This passage covers 7 T cell receptor beta chains from one sample sequenced in a study of blood T cell repertoires in COVID-19. This table comes from immunoSEQ multiplex PCR, and its TCRdb copy is limited to in-frame clones, with some not included. The sample has around 170,000 clones; around 83% are singletons. Sequenced: peripheral blood. The receptors come from an older man who had recovered from COVID-19.

The CDR3 DNA reads TGTGCCAGCAGTGTTGGGTGGGGACAGGGTTTTGGACAGCCCCAGCATTTT. Residues: CASSVGWGQGFGQPQHF. The chain uses TRBV6-2 or TRBV6-3 and TRBJ1-5; 9 bases are shared with TRBD1. The CDR3 loop spans 17 amino acids. Trimming took 5 bases from V and 7 from J; bases not matched to a gene: 15. Per the germline V gene, CDR1 is MNHEY and CDR2 is SVGEGT.

CDR3 in amino acids: CASSYGGTSNEQFF. The CDR3 nucleotides read TGTGCCAGCAGTTACGGGGGGACTTCCAATGAGCAGTTCTTC. V is TRBV6-2 or TRBV6-3 and J is TRBJ2-1; D perhaps matches TRBD2 (6 bases). This CDR3 is 14 amino acids long. Germline CDR1 reads MNHEY; CDR2 reads SVGEGT. V lost 2 bases, J lost 6 bases, and 11 bases lay in between.

This clone was picked up one time. The chain recombines TRBV18 with TRBJ1-1; no definite D call. V gave up 4 bases and J gave up 3 bases, with 9 bases separating them. CDR3 size: 13 residues. Looked up from germline, CDR1 is KGHSH and CDR2 is LQKENI. CDR3 DNA sequence: TGTGCCAGCTCACTGTCACGAGACACTGAAGCTTTCTTT. This encodes CASSLSRDTEAFF.

The chain has TRBV19 and TRBJ2-1, with 8 bases that match TRBD2. Losses at the gene ends were 8 bases for V and 4 bases for J; bases not matched to a gene: 4. Germline values: CDR1 LNHDA, CDR2 SQIVND (reference sequence). The CDR3 sequence is 13 residues long. The DNA of the CDR3 is TGTGCCAGTTCCGGGACTAGATACAATGAGCAGTTCTTC. Translated: CASSGTRYNEQFF.

The chain uses TRBV10-1 and TRBJ2-1, with 9 bases fitting TRBD1. Germline assignment: CDR1 WNHNN and CDR2 SYGVQD (reference sequence). V lost 2 bases, J lost 10 bases, and 6 bases stayed unmatched. This CDR3 has 14 amino acids. In nucleotides, the CDR3 is TGCGCCAGCAGTGAGGGGACAGGGTTCTTCGAGCAGTTCTTC. Translating it yields CASSEGTGFFEQFF.

The chain couples TRBV10-2 to TRBJ1-1; D gene uncertain. The CDR3 has 13 amino acids. Per germline, CDR1 WSHSY and CDR2 SAAADI. V lost 0 bases and J lost 2, with 4 bases in between. In DNA, the CDR3 is TGCGCCAGCAGTGAGTCAGCAAACACTGAAGCTTTCTTT. Protein sequence: CASSESANTEAFF.

This chain connects TRBV4-3 to TRBJ1-1; D gene unclear. The CDR3 length is 16 residues. The V and J ends lost 1 base and 6 bases respectively, with 18 bases between them. In germline, CDR1 is LGHNA, CDR2 YSLEER. Here the CDR3 reads CASSQGGLDGVAEAFF. CDR3 DNA: TGCGCCAGCAGCCAAGGGGGTCTTGACGGGGTGGCTGAAGCTTTCTTT.